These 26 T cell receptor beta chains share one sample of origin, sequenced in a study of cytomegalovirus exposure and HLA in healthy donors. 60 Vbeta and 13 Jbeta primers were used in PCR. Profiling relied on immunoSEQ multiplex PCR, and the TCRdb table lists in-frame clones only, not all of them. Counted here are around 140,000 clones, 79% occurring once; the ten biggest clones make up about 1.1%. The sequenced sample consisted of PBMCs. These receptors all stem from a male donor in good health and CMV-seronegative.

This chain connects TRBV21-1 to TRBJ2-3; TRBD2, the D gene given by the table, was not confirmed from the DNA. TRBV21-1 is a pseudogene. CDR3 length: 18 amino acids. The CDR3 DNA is TGTGCCAGCAGCAAAGGGGTAAGAGCGGAACAGTTCACAGATACGCAGTATTTT. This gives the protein CASSKGVRAEQFTDTQYF.

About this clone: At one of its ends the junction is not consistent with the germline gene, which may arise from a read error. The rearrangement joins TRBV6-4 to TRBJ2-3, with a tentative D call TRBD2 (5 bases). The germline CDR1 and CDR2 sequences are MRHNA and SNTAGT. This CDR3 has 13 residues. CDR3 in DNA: TGTGCCAGCAGGGACTTTCTCACAGATACGCAGTATTTT. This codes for CASRDFLTDTQYF.

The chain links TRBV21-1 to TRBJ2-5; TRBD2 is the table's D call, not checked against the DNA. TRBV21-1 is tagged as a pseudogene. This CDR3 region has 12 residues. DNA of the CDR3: TGTGCCACACGACGGCGGCAAGAGACCCAGTACTTC. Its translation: CATRRRQETQYF.

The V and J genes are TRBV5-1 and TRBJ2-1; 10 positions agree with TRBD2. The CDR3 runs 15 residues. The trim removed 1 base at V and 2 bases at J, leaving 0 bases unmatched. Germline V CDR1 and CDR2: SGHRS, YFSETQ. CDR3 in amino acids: CASSLTSGAYNEQFF. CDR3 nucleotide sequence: TGCGCCAGCAGCTTGACTAGCGGGGCCTACAATGAGCAGTTCTTC.

In DNA, the CDR3 is TGTGCCAGCAGCCCCCGAGGCCTCTCTGGAAACACCATATATTTT. Its translation: CASSPRGLSGNTIYF. The rearrangement uses TRBV7-9 and TRBJ1-3; no firm D call. The CDR3 spans 15 residues. Trimming pared 5 bases from V and 0 bases from J, leaving 11 bases between. The germline gives CDR1 SEHNR, CDR2 FQNEAQ (reference sequence).

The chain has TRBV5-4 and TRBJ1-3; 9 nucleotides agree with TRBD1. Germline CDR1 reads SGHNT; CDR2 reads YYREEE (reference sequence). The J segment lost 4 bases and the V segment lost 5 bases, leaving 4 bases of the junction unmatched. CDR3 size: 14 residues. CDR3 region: CASSGTGLGNTIYF. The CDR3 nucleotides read TGTGCCAGCAGTGGGACAGGGTTGGGAAACACCATATATTTT.

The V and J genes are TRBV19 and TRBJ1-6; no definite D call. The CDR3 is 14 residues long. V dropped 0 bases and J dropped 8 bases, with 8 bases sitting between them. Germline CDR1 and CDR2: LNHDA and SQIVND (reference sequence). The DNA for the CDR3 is TGTGCCAGTAGTATAGATGGTCGGGATTCACCCCTCCACTTT. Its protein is CASSIDGRDSPLHF.

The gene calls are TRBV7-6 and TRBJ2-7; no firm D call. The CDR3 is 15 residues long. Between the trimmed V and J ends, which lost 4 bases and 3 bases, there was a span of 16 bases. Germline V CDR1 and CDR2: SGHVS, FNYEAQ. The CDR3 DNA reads TGTGCCAGCAGCTCCCGAGGAGCGCCCAACTACGAGCAGTACTTC. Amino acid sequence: CASSSRGAPNYEQYF.

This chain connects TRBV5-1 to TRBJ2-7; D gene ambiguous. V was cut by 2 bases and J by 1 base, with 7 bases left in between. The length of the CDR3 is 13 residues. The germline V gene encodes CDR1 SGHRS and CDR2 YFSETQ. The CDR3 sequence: CASSLKQSYEQYF. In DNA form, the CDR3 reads TGCGCCAGCAGCTTAAAACAGTCCTACGAGCAGTACTTC.

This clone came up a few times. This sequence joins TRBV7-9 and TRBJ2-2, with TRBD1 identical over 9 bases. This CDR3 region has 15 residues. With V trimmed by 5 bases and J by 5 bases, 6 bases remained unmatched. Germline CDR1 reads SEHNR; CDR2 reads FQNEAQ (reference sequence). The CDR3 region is CASSGQGSGTGELFF. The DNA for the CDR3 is TGTGCCAGCAGCGGACAGGGGAGTGGAACCGGGGAGCTGTTTTTT.

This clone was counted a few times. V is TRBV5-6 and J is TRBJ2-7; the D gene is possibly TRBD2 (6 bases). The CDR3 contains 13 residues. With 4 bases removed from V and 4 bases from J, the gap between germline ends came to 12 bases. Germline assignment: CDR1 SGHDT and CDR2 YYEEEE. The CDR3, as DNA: TGTGCCAGCAGCGCCGGGACTCTGTACGAGCAGTACTTC. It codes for CASSAGTLYEQYF.

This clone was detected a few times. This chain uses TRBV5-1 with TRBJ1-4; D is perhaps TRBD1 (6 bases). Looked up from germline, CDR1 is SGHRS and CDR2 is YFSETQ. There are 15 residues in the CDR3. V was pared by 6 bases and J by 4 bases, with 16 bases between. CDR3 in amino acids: CASTKETGFNEKLFF. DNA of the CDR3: TGCGCCAGCACTAAAGAGACAGGATTTAATGAAAAACTGTTTTTT.

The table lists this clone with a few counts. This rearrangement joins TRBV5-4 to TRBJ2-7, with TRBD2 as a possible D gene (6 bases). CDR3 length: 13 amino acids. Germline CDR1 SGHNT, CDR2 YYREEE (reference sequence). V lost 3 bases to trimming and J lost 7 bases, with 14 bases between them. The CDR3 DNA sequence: TGTGCCAGCAGCTCATCGGGAGTGGGGGAGCAGTACTTC. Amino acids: CASSSSGVGEQYF.

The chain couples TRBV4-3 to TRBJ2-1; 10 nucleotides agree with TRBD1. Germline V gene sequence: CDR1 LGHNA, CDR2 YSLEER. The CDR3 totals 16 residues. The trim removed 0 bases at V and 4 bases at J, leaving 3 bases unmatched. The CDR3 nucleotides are TGCGCCAGCAGCCAAGATAGGGGACAGGGGTACAATGAGCAGTTCTTC. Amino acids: CASSQDRGQGYNEQFF.

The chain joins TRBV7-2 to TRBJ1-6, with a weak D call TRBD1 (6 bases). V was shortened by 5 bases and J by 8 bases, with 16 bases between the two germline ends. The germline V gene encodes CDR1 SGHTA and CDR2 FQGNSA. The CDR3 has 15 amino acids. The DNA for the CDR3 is TGTGCCAGCAGCCCTGCGTCCACAGGGTATTCACCCCTCCACTTT. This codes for CASSPASTGYSPLHF.

The CDR3 DNA reads as TGTGCCAGCAGCTTAGATGGGCTTGACAATGAGCAGTTCTTC. It encodes CASSLDGLDNEQFF. The chain is built from TRBV7-8 and TRBJ2-1; D call uncertain. The germline gives CDR1 SGHVS, CDR2 FQNEAQ. The V gene lost 1 base and the J gene lost 5 bases, with 9 bases spanning the gap. The CDR3 length is 14 residues.

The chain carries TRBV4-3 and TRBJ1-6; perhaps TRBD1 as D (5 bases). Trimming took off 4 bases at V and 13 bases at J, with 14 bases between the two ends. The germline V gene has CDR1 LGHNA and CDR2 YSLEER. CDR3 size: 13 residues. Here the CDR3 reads CASSRDSAPPLHF. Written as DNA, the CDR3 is TGCGCCAGCAGCCGAGACAGCGCCCCCCCCCTCCACTTT.

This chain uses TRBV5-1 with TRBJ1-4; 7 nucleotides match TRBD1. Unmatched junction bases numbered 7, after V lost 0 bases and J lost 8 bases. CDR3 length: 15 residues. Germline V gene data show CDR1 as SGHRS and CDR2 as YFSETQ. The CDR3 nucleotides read TGCGCCAGCAGCTTGGAGCGCAGGGGGTTCGAAAAACTGTTTTTT. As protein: CASSLERRGFEKLFF.

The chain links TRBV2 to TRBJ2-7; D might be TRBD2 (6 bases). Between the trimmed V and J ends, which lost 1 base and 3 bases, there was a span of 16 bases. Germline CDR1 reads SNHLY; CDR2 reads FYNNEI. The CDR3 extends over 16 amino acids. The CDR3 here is CASSEGGRGAIYEQYF. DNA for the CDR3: TGTGCCAGCAGTGAAGGGGGTCGCGGGGCCATCTACGAGCAGTACTTC.

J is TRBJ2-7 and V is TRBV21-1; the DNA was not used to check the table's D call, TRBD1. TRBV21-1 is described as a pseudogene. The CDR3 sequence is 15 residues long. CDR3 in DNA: TGTGCCAGCACCCACGACGAGACAGGGGGACACGAGCAGTACTTC. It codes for CASTHDETGGHEQYF.

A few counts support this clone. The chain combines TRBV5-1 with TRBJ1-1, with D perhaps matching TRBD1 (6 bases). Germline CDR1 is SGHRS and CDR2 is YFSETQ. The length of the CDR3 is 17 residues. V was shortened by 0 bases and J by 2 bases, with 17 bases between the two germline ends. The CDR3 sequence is CASSLEISGASNTEAFF. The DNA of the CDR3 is TGCGCCAGCAGCTTGGAAATTTCAGGGGCTAGTAACACTGAAGCTTTCTTT.

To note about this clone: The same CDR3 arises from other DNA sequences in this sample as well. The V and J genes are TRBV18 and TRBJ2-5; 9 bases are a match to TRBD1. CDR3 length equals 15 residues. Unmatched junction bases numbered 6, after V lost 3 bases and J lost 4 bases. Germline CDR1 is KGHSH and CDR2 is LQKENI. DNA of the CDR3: TGTGCCAGCTCACCTCCGGGACAGGGTGGAGAGACCCAGTACTTC. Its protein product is CASSPPGQGGETQYF.

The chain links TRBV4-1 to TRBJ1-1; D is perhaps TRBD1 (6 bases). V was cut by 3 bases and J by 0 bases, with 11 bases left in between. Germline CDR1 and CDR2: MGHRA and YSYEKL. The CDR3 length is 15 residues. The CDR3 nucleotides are TGCGCCAGCAGCCATATGACAGGAATGAACACTGAAGCTTTCTTT. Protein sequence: CASSHMTGMNTEAFF.

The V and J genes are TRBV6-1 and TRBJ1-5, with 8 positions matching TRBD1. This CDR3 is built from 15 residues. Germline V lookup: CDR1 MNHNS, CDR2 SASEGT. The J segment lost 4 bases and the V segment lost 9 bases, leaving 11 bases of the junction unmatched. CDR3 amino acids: CASSLSGGPNQPQHF. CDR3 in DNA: TGTGCCAGTTCCCTCTCAGGGGGCCCTAATCAGCCCCAGCATTTT.

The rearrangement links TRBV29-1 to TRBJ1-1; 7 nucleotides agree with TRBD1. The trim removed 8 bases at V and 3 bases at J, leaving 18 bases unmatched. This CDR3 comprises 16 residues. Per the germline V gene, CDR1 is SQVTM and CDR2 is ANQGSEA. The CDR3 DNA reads TGCAGCCCCAGGGGACAGTCCTCCCCCGGGGACACTGAAGCTTTCTTT. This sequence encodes CSPRGQSSPGDTEAFF.

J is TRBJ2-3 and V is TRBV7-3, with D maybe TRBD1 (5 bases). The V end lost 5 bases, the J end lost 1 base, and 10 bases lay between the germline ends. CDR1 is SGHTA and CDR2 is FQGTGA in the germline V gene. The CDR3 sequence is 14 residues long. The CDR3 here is CASSPQGGTDTQYF. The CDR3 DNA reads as TGTGCCAGCAGCCCGCAGGGTGGCACAGATACGCAGTATTTT.